These 22 T cell receptor beta chains were sequenced from one sample in a study of blood T cell repertoires in COVID-19. Assay used: immunoSEQ multiplex PCR; TCRdb lists only in-frame clones, some missing. Altogether tens of thousands of clones are present, approximately 85% being singletons, with the ten largest covering approximately 4.8%. Sequenced input: peripheral blood. The source of these receptors is a man aged 80 or over with acute or convalescent COVID-19.

The V gene is TRBV10-1, the J gene TRBJ1-2; D remains unclear. The ends were cut back, 6 bases at V and 3 bases at J, with 11 bases in the middle. The CDR3 spans 13 residues. In germline, CDR1 is WNHNN, CDR2 SYGVQD (reference sequence). The CDR3 here is CASSDAADYGYTF. DNA of the CDR3: TGCGCCAGCAGCGATGCGGCAGACTATGGCTACACCTTC.

The CDR3 nucleotides are TGTGCCAGCGCGAGGACTAATGAAAAACTGTTTTTT. Its translation is CASARTNEKLFF. The chain couples TRBV5-6 to TRBJ1-4; no clear D. Trimming shortened V by 7 bases and J by 2 bases, and 6 bases separated the two germline ends. CDR3 size: 12 residues. CDR1 and CDR2 (germline): SGHDT, YYEEEE.

This rearrangement joins TRBV6-2 or TRBV6-3 to TRBJ2-4, with D possibly TRBD1 on 5 matching bases. The CDR3 totals 21 residues. The germline gives CDR1 MNHEY, CDR2 SVGEGT. Trimming removed 0 bases from V and 1 base from J, with 25 bases in between. The CDR3 bases are TGTGCCAGCAGTTACTCGACCAGCAGGGTTCCGGTTTCGACGGCCAAAAACATTCAGTACTTC. Protein sequence: CASSYSTSRVPVSTAKNIQYF.

This sequence joins TRBV7-2 and TRBJ2-3; 14 bases line up with TRBD2. V dropped 5 bases and J dropped 5; count of bases not matched to a gene: 3. Germline CDR1 and CDR2: SGHTA and FQGNSA. CDR3 size: 15 residues. CDR3 region: CASSPGLAGGDTQYF. Here the CDR3 DNA reads TGTGCCAGCAGCCCCGGACTAGCGGGAGGAGATACGCAGTATTTT.

The genes are TRBV7-9 and TRBJ2-7, with D possibly TRBD1 on 6 matching bases. Trimming removed 5 bases at V and 3 bases at J, with 8 bases between. The germline CDR1 and CDR2 sequences are SEHNR and FQNEAQ (reference sequence). This CDR3 contains 12 residues. Written as DNA, the CDR3 is TGTGCCAGCAGCATACAGGGCTACGAGCAGTACTTC. Translated, it gives CASSIQGYEQYF.

This clone was seen only a few times. V gene TRBV7-2 combines with J gene TRBJ1-1, with a weak D call TRBD1 (6 bases). The CDR3 has 14 residues. Trimming shortened V by 5 bases and J by 5 bases, and 15 bases separated the two germline ends. In germline, CDR1 is SGHTA, CDR2 FQGNSA. The CDR3 nucleotides read TGTGCCAGCAGCCCTAATCAGGGGCGGACTGAAGCTTTCTTT. This codes for CASSPNQGRTEAFF.

This clone is medium-sized (0.01 to 0.1%) by share. The rearrangement joins TRBV9 to TRBJ2-5; D is perhaps TRBD1 (5 bases). V lost 0 bases, J lost 7 bases, and 13 bases lay in between. Germline V gene sequence: CDR1 SGDLS, CDR2 YYNGEE. The CDR3 contains 14 residues. CDR3 sequence reads: CASSVEGSTLTQYF. CDR3 coding DNA: TGTGCCAGCAGCGTAGAGGGGTCCACATTGACCCAGTACTTC.

Only one count was recorded for this clone. J is TRBJ2-3 and V is TRBV5-1; 10 positions match TRBD1. The CDR3 sequence is 16 residues long. Germline CDR1 is SGHRS and CDR2 is YFSETQ. The ends lost 4 bases at V and 2 bases at J; junction bases unmatched: 7. The CDR3: CASSPGQGGDTDTQYF. In DNA, the CDR3 is TGCGCCAGCAGCCCCGGACAGGGGGGAGACACAGATACGCAGTATTTT.

The genes are TRBV18 and TRBJ2-3; 7 bases are shared with TRBD1. V lost 6 bases and J lost 5; bases outside the gene matches: 5. Germline CDR1 reads KGHSH; CDR2 reads LQKENI. The CDR3 loop spans 13 amino acids. CDR3 sequence reads: CASSGDSQDTQYF. The CDR3 bases are TGTGCCAGCTCCGGGGACAGCCAAGATACGCAGTATTTT.

The chain carries TRBV5-1 and TRBJ2-3; 16 bases match TRBD2. Germline CDR1 and CDR2: SGHRS and YFSETQ. The CDR3 consists of 18 residues. Germline trimming cut 4 bases from V and 2 bases from J; bases unmatched to any gene: 7. CDR3 residues: CASSPLGLAGGYTDTQYF. CDR3 in DNA: TGCGCCAGCAGCCCCCTGGGACTAGCGGGAGGGTACACAGATACGCAGTATTTT.

The rearrangement uses TRBV18 and TRBJ2-7; 7 bases align to TRBD2. CDR3 size: 16 residues. Unmatched junction bases numbered 7, after V lost 0 bases and J lost 2 bases. The germline V gene has CDR1 KGHSH and CDR2 LQKENI. CDR3 region: CASSPPGGVRTYEQYF. CDR3 bases: TGTGCCAGCTCACCACCGGGGGGGGTAAGGACCTACGAGCAGTACTTC.

The V gene is TRBV2, the J gene TRBJ2-5; 7 bases map to TRBD1. Germline V gene sequence: CDR1 SNHLY, CDR2 FYNNEI. This CDR3 spans 13 amino acids. V was clipped by 5 bases and J by 2 bases; unmatched bases: 2. The CDR3 DNA is TGTGCCAGCAGTCAGGGGGAGCAAGAGACCCAGTACTTC. This codes for CASSQGEQETQYF.

There are a few counts of this clone. The chain links TRBV6-2 or TRBV6-3 to TRBJ2-7; 7 bases align to TRBD1. The CDR3 spans 15 residues. With 5 bases clipped from V and 4 bases from J, the junction kept 11 bases outside the gene matches. Germline V lookup: CDR1 MNHEY, CDR2 SVGEGT. This CDR3 is CASSSVRGREYEQYF. The CDR3 DNA is TGTGCCAGCAGTAGTGTTAGGGGGCGAGAGTACGAGCAGTACTTC.

V usage is TRBV6-5 and J usage is TRBJ2-7, with D perhaps matching TRBD1 (5 bases). The V gene lost 8 bases and the J gene lost 1 base, with 18 bases spanning the gap. Germline V gene sequence: CDR1 MNHEY, CDR2 SVGAGI. The CDR3 is 15 residues long. CDR3 sequence reads: CASYPSQGLSYEQYF. Written as DNA, the CDR3 is TGTGCCAGCTACCCCTCGCAGGGCCTTTCCTACGAGCAGTACTTC.

V gene TRBV4-3 combines with J gene TRBJ2-3; 11 nucleotides line up with TRBD2. V shed 4 bases and J 6 bases; nucleotides not matched to a gene: 6. Germline loops: CDR1 LGHNA, CDR2 YSLEER. This CDR3 is 15 amino acids long. CDR3 region: CASSPLAGGSDTQYF. For the CDR3, the DNA is TGCGCCAGCAGCCCCCTAGCGGGAGGCTCGGATACGCAGTATTTT.

This clone is medium-sized within its sample. The CDR3 nucleotides are TGTGCCAGCAGCTCTCCCTCCTACGAGCAGTACTTC. The encoded protein is CASSSPSYEQYF. This chain connects TRBV11-1 to TRBJ2-7; D is ambiguous. V lost 4 bases and J 0 bases, leaving 4 bases between the germline ends. Germline CDR1 is SGHAT and CDR2 is FQDESV (reference sequence). This CDR3 region has 12 residues.

This chain links TRBV7-2 with TRBJ2-2, with D maybe TRBD1 (5 bases). Germline assignment: CDR1 SGHTA and CDR2 FQGNSA. The V end lost 5 bases, the J end lost 6 bases, and 19 bases lay between the germline ends. The CDR3 extends over 16 amino acids. CDR3 bases: TGTGCCAGCAGCCTCAGGCAGGGTCTTAGCCCCGGGGAGCTGTTTTTT. Amino acid sequence: CASSLRQGLSPGELFF.

The V and J genes are TRBV5-4 and TRBJ1-2, with 9 bases aligning to TRBD1. The CDR3 spans 14 residues. Germline V gives CDR1 SGHNT, CDR2 YYREEE (reference sequence). Trimming cost V 5 bases and J 2 bases; bases outside gene matches: 4. The CDR3 DNA is TGTGCCAGCAGACGACAGGGGGAAAACTATGGCTACACCTTC. Protein sequence: CASRRQGENYGYTF. Full variable domain (remainder filled in from reference TRBV5-4 and TRBJ1-2): ETGVTQSPTHLIKTRGQQVTLRCSSQSGHNTVSWYQQALGQGPQFIFQYYREEENGRGNFPPRFSGLQFPNYSSELNVNALELDDSALYLCASRRQGENYGYTFGSGTRLTVV.

The rearrangement joins TRBV7-8 to TRBJ2-7; no reliable D call. Trimming pared 1 base from V and 6 bases from J, leaving 13 bases between. In germline, CDR1 is SGHVS, CDR2 FQNEAQ. The CDR3 spans 14 residues. CDR3 in DNA: TGTGCCAGCAGCTTAGGGTCCCAATTACTCGAGCAGTACTTC. Its protein product is CASSLGSQLLEQYF. The full variable domain, rest sourced from reference TRBV7-8 and TRBJ2-7, is GAGVSQSPRYKVAKRGQDVALRCDPISGHVSLFWYQQALGQGPEFLTYFQNEAQLDKSGLPSDRFFAERPEGSVSTLKIQRTQQEDSAVYLCASSLGSQLLEQYFGPGTRLTVT.

V usage is TRBV11-3 and J usage is TRBJ1-3; D is ambiguous. V gave up 0 bases and J gave up 5 bases, with 5 bases separating them. The length of the CDR3 is 13 residues. Germline V gives CDR1 SGHNT, CDR2 YENEEA. The CDR3 loop is CASSLDYRNTIYF. CDR3 sequence (DNA): TGTGCCAGCAGCTTAGATTATCGAAACACCATATATTTT.

The rearrangement uses TRBV5-1 and TRBJ1-2, with 10 nucleotides matching TRBD1. J lost 9 bases, V lost 4 bases, and 6 bases had no gene match. Germline lookup yields CDR1 SGHRS and CDR2 YFSETQ. The CDR3 spans 13 residues. This chain's CDR3 is CASSGQGGDSYTF. The DNA of the CDR3 is TGCGCCAGCAGCGGACAGGGGGGTGATAGCTACACCTTC. The entire variable domain, with the rest obtained from reference TRBV5-1 and TRBJ1-2, is as follows: KAGVTQTPRYLIKTRGQQVTLSCSPISGHRSVSWYQQTPGQGLQFLFEYFSETQRNKGNFPGRFSGRQFSNSRSEMNVSTLELGDSALYLCASSGQGGDSYTFGSGTRLTVV.

The chain couples TRBV7-2 to TRBJ1-5; 7 bases fit TRBD1. The CDR3 extends over 16 amino acids. Trimming removed 1 base from V and 1 base from J; junction bases left unmatched: 4. Per the germline V gene, CDR1 is SGHTA and CDR2 is FQGNSA. The CDR3 spells CASSLEAGGSNQPQHF. The CDR3 region has the DNA TGTGCCAGCAGCTTAGAGGCAGGGGGAAGCAATCAGCCCCAGCATTTT. The entire variable domain, with the rest obtained from reference TRBV7-2 and TRBJ1-5, is as follows: GAGVSQSPSNKVTEKGKDVELRCDPISGHTALYWYRQSLGQGLEFLIYFQGNSAPDKSGLPSDRFSAERTGGSVSTLTIQRTQQEDSAVYLCASSLEAGGSNQPQHFGDGTRLSIL.